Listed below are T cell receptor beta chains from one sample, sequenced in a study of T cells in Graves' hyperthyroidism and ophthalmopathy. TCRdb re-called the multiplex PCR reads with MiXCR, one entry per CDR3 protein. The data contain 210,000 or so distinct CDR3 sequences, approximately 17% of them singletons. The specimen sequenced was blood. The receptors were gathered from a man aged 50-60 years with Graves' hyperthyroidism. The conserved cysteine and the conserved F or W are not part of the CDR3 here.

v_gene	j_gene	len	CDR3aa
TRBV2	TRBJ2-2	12	ASGQEQYTGELF
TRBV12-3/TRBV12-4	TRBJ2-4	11	ASSLVAKNIQY
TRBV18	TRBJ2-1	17	ASSPGFSGARRSYNEQF
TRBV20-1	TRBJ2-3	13	SARSHSVSTDTQY
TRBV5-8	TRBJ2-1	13	ASSLFRESYNEQF
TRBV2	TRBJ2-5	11	ASRGGLEETQY
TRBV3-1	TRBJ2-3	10	ASSQPSGTQY
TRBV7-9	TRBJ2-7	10	ASSFRDPEQY
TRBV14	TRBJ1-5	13	ASGSGQGGVQPQH
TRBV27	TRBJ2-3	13	ASSLSGPNFATQY
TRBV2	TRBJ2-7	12	ASSTNGGSYEQY
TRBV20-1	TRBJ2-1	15	SARGRLAGGPYNEQF
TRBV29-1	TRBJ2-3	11	SVDTGNTDTQY
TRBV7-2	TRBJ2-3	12	ASSLALEADTQY
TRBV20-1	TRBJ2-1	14	SARVAGASSYNEQF
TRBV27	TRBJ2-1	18	ASSSDPGLAGGHRINEQF
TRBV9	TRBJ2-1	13	ASSVGIQANNEQF
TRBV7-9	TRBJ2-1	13	ASSLGAGGPNEQF
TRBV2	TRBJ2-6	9	ANSGANVLT
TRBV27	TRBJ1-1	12	ASSRQGAVTEAF
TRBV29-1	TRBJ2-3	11	SVERGRGDTQY
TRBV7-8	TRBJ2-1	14	ASSRDRDSGYNEQF
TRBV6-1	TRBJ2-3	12	ASSVLGGTDTQY
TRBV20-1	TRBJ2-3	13	SARDSSASTDTQY
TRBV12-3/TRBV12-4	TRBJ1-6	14	ASSPTRGPWNSPLH
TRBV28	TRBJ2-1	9	ASHSYNEQF
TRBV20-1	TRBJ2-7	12	SAHRASGNYEQY
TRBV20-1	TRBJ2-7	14	SARDQSGQRIYEQY
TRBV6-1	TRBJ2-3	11	ASRSRLALTQY
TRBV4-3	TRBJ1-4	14	ASSPRGTDFNEKLF
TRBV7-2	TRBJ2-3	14	ASSADRGLSTDTQY
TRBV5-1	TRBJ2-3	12	ASSPGSGSDTQY
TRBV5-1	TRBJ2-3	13	ASSSTGGVTDTQY
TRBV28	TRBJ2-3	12	ASSFRGWAGTQY
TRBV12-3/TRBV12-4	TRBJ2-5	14	ASSLYAGGTQETQY
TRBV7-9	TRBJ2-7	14	ASSQDQEALTYEQY
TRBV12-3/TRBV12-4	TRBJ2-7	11	ASMRDPDYEQY
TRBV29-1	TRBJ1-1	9	SVVLNTEAF
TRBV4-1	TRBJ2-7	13	ASSQDLRDRDEQY
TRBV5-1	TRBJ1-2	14	ASSLRGQLSNYGYT
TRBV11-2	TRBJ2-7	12	ASSSHSDSYEQY
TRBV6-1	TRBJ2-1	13	ASLASLAGNNEQF
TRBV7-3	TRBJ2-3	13	ASSLTPSGADTQY
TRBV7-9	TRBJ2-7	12	ASSLETGVYEQY
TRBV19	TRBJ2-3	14	ASSIGLAGGTDTQY
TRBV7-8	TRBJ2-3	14	ASSLATGRPTDTQY
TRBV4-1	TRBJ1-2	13	ASSLRWTGTHGYT
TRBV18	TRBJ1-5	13	ASSPGRSIYQPQH
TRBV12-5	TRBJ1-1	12	ASGLRVGGSEAF
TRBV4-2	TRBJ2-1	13	ASSQDNGEWNEQF
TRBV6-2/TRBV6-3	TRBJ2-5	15	ASSYSQREAREETQY